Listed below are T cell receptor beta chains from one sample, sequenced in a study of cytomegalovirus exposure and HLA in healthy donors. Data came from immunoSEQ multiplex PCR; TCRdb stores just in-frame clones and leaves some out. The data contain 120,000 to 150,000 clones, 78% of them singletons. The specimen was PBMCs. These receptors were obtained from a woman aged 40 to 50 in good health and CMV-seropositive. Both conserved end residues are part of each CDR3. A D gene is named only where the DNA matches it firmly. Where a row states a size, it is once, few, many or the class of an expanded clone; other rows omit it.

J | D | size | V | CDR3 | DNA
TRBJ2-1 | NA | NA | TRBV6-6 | CASRHSTGFYNEQFF | TGTGCCAGCAGACACTCCACAGGGTTCTACAATGAGCAGTTCTTC
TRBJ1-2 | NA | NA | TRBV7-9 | CASRTGPSGYTF | TGTGCCAGCAGAACAGGGCCATCTGGCTACACCTTC
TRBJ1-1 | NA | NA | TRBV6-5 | CASISGSRITEAFF | TGTGCCAGCATATCAGGATCTCGGATCACTGAAGCTTTCTTT
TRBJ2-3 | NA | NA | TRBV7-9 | CASSYPAEGVDTQYF | TGTGCCAGCAGCTACCCGGCTGAGGGCGTGGATACGCAGTATTTT
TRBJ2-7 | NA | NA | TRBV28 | CASAQAGSFGYEQYF | TGTGCCAGCGCTCAGGCAGGAAGTTTTGGGTACGAGCAGTACTTC
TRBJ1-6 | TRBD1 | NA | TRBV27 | CASSLLGRAGGDLHF | TGTGCCAGCAGTTTATTGGGTAGGGCAGGGGGTGATCTCCACTTT
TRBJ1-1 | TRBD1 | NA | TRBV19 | CATQDRGGTEAFF | TGTGCCACTCAGGACAGGGGGGGTACTGAAGCTTTCTTT
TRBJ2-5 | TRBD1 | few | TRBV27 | CASSLQGARETQYF | TGTGCCAGCAGTCTACAGGGGGCACGGGAGACCCAGTACTTC
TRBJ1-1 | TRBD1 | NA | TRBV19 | CASVRQGPGEAFF | TGTGCCAGTGTACGACAGGGGCCTGGGGAAGCTTTCTTT
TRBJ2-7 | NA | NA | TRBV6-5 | CASSLALSSYEQYF | TGTGCCAGCAGTTTAGCGTTGAGCTCCTACGAGCAGTACTTC
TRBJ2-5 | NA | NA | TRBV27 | CASSFRETQYF | TGTGCCAGCAGTTTTCGGGAGACCCAGTACTTC
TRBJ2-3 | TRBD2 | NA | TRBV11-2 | CASSPSPLAGIRTDTQYF | TGTGCCAGCAGCCCTAGCCCACTAGCGGGAATCCGCACAGATACGCAGTATTTT
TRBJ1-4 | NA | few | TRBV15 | CATSRASSSWDEKLFF | TGTGCCACCAGCAGAGCTAGCTCCTCCTGGGATGAAAAACTGTTTTTT
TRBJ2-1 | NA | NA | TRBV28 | CASSSQGHEQFF | TGTGCCAGCAGTTCCCAGGGTCATGAGCAGTTCTTC
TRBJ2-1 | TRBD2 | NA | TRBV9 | CASSARGGTSGSRYNEQFF | TGTGCCAGCAGCGCACGTGGTGGGACTAGCGGGAGCAGGTACAATGAGCAGTTCTTC
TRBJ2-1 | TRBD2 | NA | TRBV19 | CASATSGSIYNEQFF | TGTGCCAGCGCTACTAGCGGGAGTATCTACAATGAGCAGTTCTTC
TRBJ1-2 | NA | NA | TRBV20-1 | CSAYYNGYTF | TGCAGTGCTTACTATAATGGCTACACCTTC
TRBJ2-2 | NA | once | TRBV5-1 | CASRYLQGSGELFF | TGCGCCAGCAGGTATCTCCAGGGTTCCGGGGAGCTGTTTTTT
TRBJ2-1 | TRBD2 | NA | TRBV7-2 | CASSPRLAGSVSNEQFF | TGTGCCAGCAGCCCGCGACTAGCGGGGTCCGTTAGTAATGAGCAGTTCTTC
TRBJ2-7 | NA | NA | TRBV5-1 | CAPYSPGSYEQYF | TGCGCCCCGTATTCCCCCGGTTCCTACGAGCAGTACTTC
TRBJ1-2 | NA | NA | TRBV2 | CASSPVPYGYTF | TGTGCCAGCAGCCCCGTCCCCTATGGCTACACCTTC
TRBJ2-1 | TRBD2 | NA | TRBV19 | CASSPSGRIPYNEQFF | TGTGCCAGTAGTCCTAGCGGGAGGATCCCCTACAATGAGCAGTTCTTC
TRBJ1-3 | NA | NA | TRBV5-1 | CASSLAGASGNTIYF | TGCGCCAGCAGCTTGGCAGGGGCTTCTGGAAACACCATATATTTT
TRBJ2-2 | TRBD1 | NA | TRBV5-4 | CASNIRGRTGELFF | TGTGCCAGCAACATCAGGGGGCGCACCGGGGAGCTGTTTTTT
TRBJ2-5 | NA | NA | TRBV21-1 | CASSRTSGRDPPETQYF | TGTGCCAGCAGCAGAACTAGCGGGAGAGACCCCCCAGAGACCCAGTACTTC
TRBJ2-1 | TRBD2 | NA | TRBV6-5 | CASSYSLAGIYEQFF | TGTGCCAGCAGTTACTCACTAGCGGGAATCTATGAGCAGTTCTTC
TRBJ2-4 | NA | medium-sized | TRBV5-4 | CASSLAQKNIQYF | TGTGCCAGCAGCTTGGCACAGAAAAACATTCAGTACTTC
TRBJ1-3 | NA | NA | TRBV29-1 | CSVGGDPNTMLSGNTIYF | TGCAGCGTTGGGGGGGATCCCAATACAATGCTCTCTGGAAACACCATATATTTT
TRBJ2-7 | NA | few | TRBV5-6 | CASSKTAYEQYF | TGTGCCAGCAGCAAGACAGCCTACGAGCAGTACTTC
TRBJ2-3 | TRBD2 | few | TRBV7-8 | CASSLSGSGDTQYF | TGTGCCAGCAGCCTTAGCGGGAGCGGAGATACGCAGTATTTT
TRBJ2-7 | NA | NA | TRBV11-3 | CASSSPQNERHPSYEQYF | TGTGCCAGCAGCTCCCCACAAAACGAGAGACATCCTTCCTACGAGCAGTACTTC
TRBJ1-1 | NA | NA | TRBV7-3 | CASSSYQGTEAFF | TGTGCCAGCAGCTCCTATCAGGGGACTGAAGCTTTCTTT
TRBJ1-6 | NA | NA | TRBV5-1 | CASADGPGVSNSPLHF | TGCGCCAGCGCTGATGGCCCAGGGGTTAGTAATTCACCCCTCCACTTT
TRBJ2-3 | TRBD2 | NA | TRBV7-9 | CASSLSLAGVYDTQYF | TGTGCCAGCAGCTTAAGTCTAGCGGGAGTATACGATACGCAGTATTTT
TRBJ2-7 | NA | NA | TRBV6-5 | CASSGNLVGEQYF | TGTGCCAGCAGTGGAAACCTAGTAGGCGAGCAGTACTTC
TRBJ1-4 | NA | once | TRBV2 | CASSLRVSNEKLFF | TGTGCCAGCAGCCTCCGGGTTTCTAATGAAAAACTGTTTTTT
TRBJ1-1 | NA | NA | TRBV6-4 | CASSDSRANTEAFF | TGTGCCAGCAGTGACTCGAGGGCTAACACTGAAGCTTTCTTT
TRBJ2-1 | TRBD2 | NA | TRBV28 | CASSSGLAGEKFF | TGTGCCAGCAGTTCAGGACTAGCGGGAGAGAAGTTCTTC
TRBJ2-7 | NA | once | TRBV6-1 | CASSLLGLHEQYF | TGTGCCAGCAGCTTACTAGGGCTGCACGAGCAGTACTTC
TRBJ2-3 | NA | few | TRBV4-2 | CASSQSPQDTQYF | TGTGCCAGCAGCCAGAGCCCCCAAGATACGCAGTATTTT
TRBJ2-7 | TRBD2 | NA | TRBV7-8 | CASSQNPTGTSVTSYEQYF | TGTGCCAGCAGCCAAAACCCGACCGGGACTAGCGTGACCTCCTACGAGCAGTACTTC
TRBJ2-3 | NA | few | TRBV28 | CASSLVGRVADTQYF | TGTGCCAGCAGTCTGGTCGGGAGAGTGGCAGATACGCAGTATTTT
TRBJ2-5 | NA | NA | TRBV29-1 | CSVDLGGNQETQYF | TGCAGCGTTGATCTAGGAGGGAACCAAGAGACCCAGTACTTC
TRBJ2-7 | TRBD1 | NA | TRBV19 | CASSSRDRGRSYEQYF | TGTGCCAGTAGTTCCCGGGACAGGGGAAGGTCCTACGAGCAGTACTTC
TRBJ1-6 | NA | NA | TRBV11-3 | CASSLGADAYNSPLHF | TGTGCCAGCAGCTTGGGGGCTGACGCCTATAATTCACCCCTCCACTTT
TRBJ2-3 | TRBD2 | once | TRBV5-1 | CASSISGERGDTQYF | TGCGCCAGCAGCATTAGCGGAGAGCGGGGAGATACGCAGTATTTT
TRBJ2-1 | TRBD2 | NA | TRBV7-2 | CASSLVRLAVYNEQFF | TGTGCCAGCAGCTTAGTGCGACTAGCGGTCTACAATGAGCAGTTCTTC
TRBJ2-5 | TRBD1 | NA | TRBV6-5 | CASPGLQGARETQYF | TGTGCCAGCCCTGGACTGCAGGGGGCACGGGAGACCCAGTACTTC
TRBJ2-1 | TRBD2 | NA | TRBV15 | CATSSSREGHYNEQFF | TGTGCCACCAGCAGCTCCCGGGAGGGCCATTACAATGAGCAGTTCTTC
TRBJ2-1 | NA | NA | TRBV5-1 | CASSPDSGTYNEQFF | TGCGCCAGCAGCCCCGATTCGGGGACCTACAATGAGCAGTTCTTC
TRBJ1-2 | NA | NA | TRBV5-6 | CASSLGGGVYGYTF | TGTGCCAGCAGCTTGGGAGGGGGGGTCTATGGCTACACCTTC
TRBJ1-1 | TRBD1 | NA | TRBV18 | CASSPDRVGTEAFF | TGTGCCAGCTCACCCGACAGGGTAGGCACTGAAGCTTTCTTT
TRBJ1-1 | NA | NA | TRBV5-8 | CASSSGSTEAFF | TGTGCCAGCAGCTCGGGATCCACTGAAGCTTTCTTT
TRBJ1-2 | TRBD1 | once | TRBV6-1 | CASSEGTVFRYGYTF | TGTGCCAGCAGTGAGGGGACAGTGTTTCGCTATGGCTACACCTTC
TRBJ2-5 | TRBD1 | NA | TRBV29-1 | CSGRTGQETQYF | TGCAGCGGACGGACAGGTCAAGAGACCCAGTACTTC
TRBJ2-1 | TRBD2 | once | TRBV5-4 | CASSLAGVGYNEQFF | TGTGCCAGCAGTTTAGCGGGAGTGGGATACAATGAGCAGTTCTTC
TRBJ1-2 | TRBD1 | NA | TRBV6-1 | CASRITQGGADYTF | TGTGCCAGCAGAATAACACAGGGGGGCGCCGACTACACCTTC
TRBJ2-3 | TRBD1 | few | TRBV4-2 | CASSQGDRGVTDTQYF | TGTGCCAGCAGCCAAGGGGACAGGGGGGTTACAGATACGCAGTATTTT
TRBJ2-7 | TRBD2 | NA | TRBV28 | CASSPGTSGSYEQYF | TGTGCCAGCAGTCCCGGGACTAGCGGGAGCTACGAGCAGTACTTC